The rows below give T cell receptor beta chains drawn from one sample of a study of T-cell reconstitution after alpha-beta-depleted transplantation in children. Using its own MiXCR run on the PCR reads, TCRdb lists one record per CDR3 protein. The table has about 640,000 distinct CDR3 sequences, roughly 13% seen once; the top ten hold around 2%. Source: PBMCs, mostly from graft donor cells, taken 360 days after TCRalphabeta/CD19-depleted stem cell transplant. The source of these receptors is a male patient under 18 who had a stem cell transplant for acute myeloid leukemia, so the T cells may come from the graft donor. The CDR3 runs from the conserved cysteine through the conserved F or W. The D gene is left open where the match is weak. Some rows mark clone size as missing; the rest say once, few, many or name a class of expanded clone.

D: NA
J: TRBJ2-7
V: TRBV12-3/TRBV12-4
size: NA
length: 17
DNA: TGTGCCAGCAGTTTACTTTTGGGAAAGGACACACGCTACGAGCAGTACTTC
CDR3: CASSLLLGKDTRYEQYF

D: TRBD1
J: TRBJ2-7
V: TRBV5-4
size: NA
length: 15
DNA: TGTGCCAGCAGTCGGCGACAGGGGCCCTTCTACGAGCAGTACTTC
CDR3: CASSRRQGPFYEQYF

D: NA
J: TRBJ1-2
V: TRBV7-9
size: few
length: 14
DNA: TGTGCTACTCCACCGCAGGGCTTTAACTATGGCTACACCTTC
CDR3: CATPPQGFNYGYTF

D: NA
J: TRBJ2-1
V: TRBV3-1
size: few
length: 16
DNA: TGTGCCAGCAGCCAAGATCTGGCGCCCTCCTACAATGAGCAGTTCTTC
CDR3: CASSQDLAPSYNEQFF

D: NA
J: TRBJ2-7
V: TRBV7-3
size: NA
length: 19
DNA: TGTGCCAGCAGCTTAAGGGGCAGGGGCCCAATGACAATCCCTTACGAGCAGTACTTC
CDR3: CASSLRGRGPMTIPYEQYF

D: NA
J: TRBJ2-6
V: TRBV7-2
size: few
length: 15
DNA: TGTGCCAGCAGCTTAGCGGTCCAGGCTCCCAACGTCCTGACTTTC
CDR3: CASSLAVQAPNVLTF

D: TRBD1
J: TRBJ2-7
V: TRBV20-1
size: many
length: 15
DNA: TGCAGTGCTACCGTACAGGGGGGTTGGTCCTACGAGCAGTACTTC
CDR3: CSATVQGGWSYEQYF

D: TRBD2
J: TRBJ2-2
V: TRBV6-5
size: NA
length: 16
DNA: TGTGCCAGCAGTTACCCAGGCGGGGGGGGCACCGGGGAGCTGTTTTTT
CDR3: CASSYPGGGGTGELFF

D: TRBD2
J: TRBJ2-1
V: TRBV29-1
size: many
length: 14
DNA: TGCAGCGTTCGGGGAGGGAACTCCTACAATGAGCAGTTCTTC
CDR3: CSVRGGNSYNEQFF

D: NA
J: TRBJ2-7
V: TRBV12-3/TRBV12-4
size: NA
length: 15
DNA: TGTGCCAGCAGTTTAGGCCCTAGCTGGCGATACGAGCAGTACTTC
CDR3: CASSLGPSWRYEQYF

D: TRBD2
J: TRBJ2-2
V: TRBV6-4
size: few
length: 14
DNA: TGTGCCAGCGGGACTAGGGCGAACACCGGGGAGCTGTTTTTT
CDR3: CASGTRANTGELFF

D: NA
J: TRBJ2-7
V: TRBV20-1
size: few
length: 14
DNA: TGCAGTGCTATATCAGTTACGGGATCCTACGAGCAGTACTTC
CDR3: CSAISVTGSYEQYF

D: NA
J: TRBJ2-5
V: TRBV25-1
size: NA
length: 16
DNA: TGTGCCAGCAGTGAAGCACCCAGCGCCAGAAAAGAGACCCAGTACTTC
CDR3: CASSEAPSARKETQYF

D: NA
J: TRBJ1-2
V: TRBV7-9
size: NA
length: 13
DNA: TGTGCCAGCAGCTTAGCGCGGCCTTATGGCTACACCTTC
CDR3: CASSLARPYGYTF

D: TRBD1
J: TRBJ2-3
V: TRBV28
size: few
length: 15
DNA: TGTGCCAGCAGTTCACCAGGGGGCCGCACAGATACGCAGTATTTT
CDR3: CASSSPGGRTDTQYF

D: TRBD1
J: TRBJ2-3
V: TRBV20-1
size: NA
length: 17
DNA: TGCAGTGCTAGTCTTACGACAGGGAGCTCCGCAGGAGATACGCAGTATTTT
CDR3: CSASLTTGSSAGDTQYF

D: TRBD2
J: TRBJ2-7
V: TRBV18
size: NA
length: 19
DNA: TGTGCCAGCTCACCAAAATCGTCGAATAGACTAGCGGGAAGGTACGAGCAGTACTTC
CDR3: CASSPKSSNRLAGRYEQYF

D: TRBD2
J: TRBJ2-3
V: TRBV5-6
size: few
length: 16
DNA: TGTGCCAGCAGTCTTTCAGAGGCGGGAGGGCCAGATACGCAGTATTTT
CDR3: CASSLSEAGGPDTQYF

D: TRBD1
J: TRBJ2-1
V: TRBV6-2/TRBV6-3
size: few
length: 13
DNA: TGTGCCAGCAGTTACGGGGGACAGGGAACGCAGTTCTTC
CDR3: CASSYGGQGTQFF

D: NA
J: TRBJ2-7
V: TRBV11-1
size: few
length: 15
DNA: TGTGCCAGCAGCTTTTCTACTGGGGGCTCCTACGAGCAGTACTTC
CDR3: CASSFSTGGSYEQYF

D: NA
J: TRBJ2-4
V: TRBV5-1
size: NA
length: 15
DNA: TGCGCCAGCAGCTTACCGGCCCTGGTCAAAAACATTCAGTACTTC
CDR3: CASSLPALVKNIQYF

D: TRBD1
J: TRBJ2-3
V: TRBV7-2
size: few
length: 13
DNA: TGTGCCAGCAGACTGACAGGGACAGATACGCAGTATTTT
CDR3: CASRLTGTDTQYF

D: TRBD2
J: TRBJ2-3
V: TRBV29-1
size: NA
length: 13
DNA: TGCAGCGTTGCTAGCGGGAACACAGATACGCAGTATTTT
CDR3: CSVASGNTDTQYF

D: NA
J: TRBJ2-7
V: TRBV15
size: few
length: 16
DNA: TGTGCCACCAGCAGAGACCAGGGACCAAGCTCCTACGAGCAGTACTTC
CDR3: CATSRDQGPSSYEQYF

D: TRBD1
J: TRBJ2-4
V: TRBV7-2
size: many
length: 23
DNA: TGTGCCAGCAGCTTAGCGAGAGATCCCCGGACAGGGTTGAGTAGGGGGTGGAAAAACATTCAGTACTTC
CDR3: CASSLARDPRTGLSRGWKNIQYF

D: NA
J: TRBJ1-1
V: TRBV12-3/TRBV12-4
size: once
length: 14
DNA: TGTGCCAGCAGAACCGACAGACTAGAAGGGAGAGCTTTCTTT
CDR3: CASRTDRLEGRAFF

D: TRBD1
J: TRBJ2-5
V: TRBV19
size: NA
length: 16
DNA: TGTGCCAGTAGTAGCCGACAGGGGACCGCACAAGAGACCCAGTACTTC
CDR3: CASSSRQGTAQETQYF

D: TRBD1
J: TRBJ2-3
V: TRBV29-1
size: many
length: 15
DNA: TGCAGCGTTGAAGGGGGAGACAGGGCCACAGATACGCAGTATTTT
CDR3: CSVEGGDRATDTQYF

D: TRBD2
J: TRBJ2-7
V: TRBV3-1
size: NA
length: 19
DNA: TGTGCCAGCAGCCAAGATCTAATTGGGGGAGGGCGATCCTCCTACGAGCAGTACTTC
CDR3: CASSQDLIGGGRSSYEQYF

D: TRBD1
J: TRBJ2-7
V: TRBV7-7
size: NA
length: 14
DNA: TGTGCTAGCAGGGCCGGGACAGGGATCCACGAGCAGTACTTC
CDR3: CASRAGTGIHEQYF

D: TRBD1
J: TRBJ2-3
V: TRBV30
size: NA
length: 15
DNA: TGTGCCCAGGGTACCGGGACAGGGAACACAGATACGCAGTATTTT
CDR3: CAQGTGTGNTDTQYF

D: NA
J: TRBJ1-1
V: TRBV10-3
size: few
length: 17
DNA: TGTGCCATCAGTGAGATAAGGGGATTGAATTTGAACACTGAAGCTTTCTTT
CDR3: CAISEIRGLNLNTEAFF

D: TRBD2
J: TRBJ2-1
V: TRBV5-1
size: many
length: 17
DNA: TGCGCCAGCAGCTCGTCGTGGCGGGAGGGGACCTACAATGAGCAGTTCTTC
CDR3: CASSSSWREGTYNEQFF

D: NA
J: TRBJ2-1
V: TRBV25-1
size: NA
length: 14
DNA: TGTGCCAGCGTCCCCCCGGGACCTCACAATGAGCAGTTCTTC
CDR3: CASVPPGPHNEQFF

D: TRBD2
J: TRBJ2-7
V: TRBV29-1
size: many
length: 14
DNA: TGCAGCGTTTCTGGACTAGCGGGAGCCTACGAGCAGTACTTC
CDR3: CSVSGLAGAYEQYF

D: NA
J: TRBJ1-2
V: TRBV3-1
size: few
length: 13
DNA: TGTGCCAGCAGCCCTGGCTGGACGGGCGGCTACACCTTC
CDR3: CASSPGWTGGYTF

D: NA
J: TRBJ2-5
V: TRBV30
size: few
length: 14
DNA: TGTGCCTGGAGTGACCTTACAGAAGAAGAGACCCAGTACTTC
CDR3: CAWSDLTEEETQYF